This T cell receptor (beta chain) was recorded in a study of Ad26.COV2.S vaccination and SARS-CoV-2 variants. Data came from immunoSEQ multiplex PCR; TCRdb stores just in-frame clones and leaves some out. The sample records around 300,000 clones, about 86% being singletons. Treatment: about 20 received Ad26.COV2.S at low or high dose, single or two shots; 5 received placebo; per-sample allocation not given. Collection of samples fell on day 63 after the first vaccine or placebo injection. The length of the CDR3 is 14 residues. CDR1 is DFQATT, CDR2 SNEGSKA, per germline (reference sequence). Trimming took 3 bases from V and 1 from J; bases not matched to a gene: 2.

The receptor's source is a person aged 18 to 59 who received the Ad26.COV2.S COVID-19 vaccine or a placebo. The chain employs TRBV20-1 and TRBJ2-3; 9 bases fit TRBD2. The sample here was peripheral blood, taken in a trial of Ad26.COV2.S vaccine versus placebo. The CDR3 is CSASSGSGTDTQYF. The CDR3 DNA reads TGCAGTGCTAGTAGCGGGAGTGGCACAGATACGCAGTATTTT.